Listed below are T cell receptor beta chains from one sample, sequenced in a study of Ad26.COV2.S vaccination and SARS-CoV-2 variants. Data came from immunoSEQ multiplex PCR; TCRdb stores just in-frame clones and leaves some out. The table includes some 250,000 clones, 88% detected once. The sample was peripheral blood, taken in a trial of Ad26.COV2.S vaccine versus placebo. The receptors originated from a person aged 18-60 years who received the Ad26.COV2.S COVID-19 vaccine or a placebo. CDR3s include the opening cysteine and the closing phenylalanine or tryptophan.

J gene: TRBJ2-3
V gene: TRBV24-1
CDR3 protein: CATASGDTQYF

J gene: TRBJ2-3
V gene: TRBV15
CDR3 protein: CATSRDIARAGPDTQYF

J gene: TRBJ1-6
V gene: TRBV6-5
CDR3 protein: CASSRGEGSPLHF

J gene: TRBJ2-7
V gene: TRBV3-1/TRBV3-2
CDR3 protein: CASSLKGAEQYF

J gene: TRBJ2-7
V gene: TRBV7-2
CDR3 protein: CASSASGRDDEQYF

J gene: TRBJ1-1
V gene: TRBV30
CDR3 protein: CAWSDTDRGAFF

J gene: TRBJ2-1
V gene: TRBV11-1
CDR3 protein: CASSLGGTFSYNEQFF

J gene: TRBJ2-5
V gene: TRBV4-2
CDR3 protein: CASSQGGLAGVETQYF

J gene: TRBJ1-1
V gene: TRBV19
CDR3 protein: CATMSAGPLGTEAFF

J gene: TRBJ2-4
V gene: TRBV28
CDR3 protein: CASSFSRSQGWAKNIQYF

J gene: TRBJ1-6
V gene: TRBV5-1
CDR3 protein: CASSRGTNSPLHF

J gene: TRBJ1-2
V gene: TRBV10-3
CDR3 protein: CAILTQQAGYTF

J gene: TRBJ1-5
V gene: TRBV4-1
CDR3 protein: CASSQDMGTGAQYSNQPQHF

J gene: TRBJ2-3
V gene: TRBV6-6
CDR3 protein: CASTQTGSSTDTQYF

J gene: TRBJ1-2
V gene: TRBV11-2
CDR3 protein: CASSLRTTGTGGIYTF

J gene: TRBJ2-2
V gene: TRBV5-8
CDR3 protein: CASSLSGGVRTGELFF